This passage covers 7 T cell receptor beta chains from one sample sequenced in a study of T-cell memory formation after mild COVID-19. One entry per CDR3 protein results from TCRdb running MiXCR on the 5' RACE reads. The sample carries roughly 100,000 distinct CDR3 sequences, around an eighth recorded once. The source material was PBMCs or a T cell subset sorted from them (not recorded which). Source of these receptors: an adult woman who had mild COVID-19 (a few samples of this study predate the infection). Cell type and time point are not known.

The rearrangement links TRBV4-3 to TRBJ2-1; D possibly corresponds to TRBD2 (6 bases). Germline V CDR1 and CDR2: LGHNA, YSLEER. V lost 0 bases to trimming and J lost 5 bases, with 8 bases between them. The CDR3 contains 14 residues. In DNA form, the CDR3 reads TGCGCCAGCAGCCAAGAGCGGGGTCACAATGAGCAGTTCTTC. Translation: CASSQERGHNEQFF.

The sample holds a few counts of this clonotype. The rearrangement links TRBV7-2 to TRBJ2-7; either TRBD1 or TRBD2 may fit D (5 bases each). Trimming took 3 bases from V and 5 from J, leaving 17 bases between them. Germline CDR1 is SGHTA and CDR2 is FQGNSA. CDR3 length: 15 residues. The CDR3 bases are TGTGCCAGCAGCTTTCTTAACGTCCTGGGGGACGAGCAGTACTTC. The encoded protein is CASSFLNVLGDEQYF.

This clonotype was recorded a few times. This sequence joins TRBV20-1 and TRBJ2-7; D is unresolved. V was trimmed by 0 bases and J by 2 bases, leaving 5 bases between them. The CDR3 loop spans 12 amino acids. Germline CDR1 reads DFQATT; CDR2 reads SNEGSKA (reference sequence). CDR3 amino acids: CSARDSTYEQYF. DNA of the CDR3: TGCAGTGCTAGAGACAGCACCTACGAGCAGTACTTC.

About this clonotype: The junction does not match germline at one end; this may be a read error. The CDR3 coding sequence is TGTGCCACCAGTAAGGCTGAGACCCAGTACTTC. Amino acid sequence: CATSKAETQYF. The chain recombines TRBV10-3 with TRBJ2-5; no firm D call. This CDR3 region has 11 residues. Germline CDR1 is ENHRY and CDR2 is SYGVKD.

This clonotype came up a few times. The chain employs TRBV7-6 and TRBJ2-2; D might be TRBD2 (6 bases). Trimming cost V 1 base and J 5 bases, with 23 bases left between them. The CDR3 is 19 residues long. CDR1 SGHVS and CDR2 FNYEAQ come from the germline V gene. The CDR3 protein is CASSLVPLTGDASTGELFF. As DNA, the CDR3 is TGTGCCAGCAGCTTAGTACCCTTAACGGGAGACGCGAGTACCGGGGAGCTGTTTTTT.

The V gene is TRBV5-1, the J gene TRBJ2-2; 7 nucleotides match TRBD2. The ends lost 7 bases at V and 0 bases at J; junction bases unmatched: 6. This CDR3 is 15 amino acids long. Germline V lookup: CDR1 SGHRS, CDR2 YFSETQ. The CDR3 DNA follows: TGCGCCAGCCTCGGGGCGGGAGCGAACACCGGGGAGCTGTTTTTT. Translating gives CASLGAGANTGELFF.

This clonotype has a count of ten or more. In DNA, the CDR3 is TGTGCCAGCAGCTTAGGGGAATCCCCACACGAGCAGTACTTC. This codes for CASSLGESPHEQYF. The chain has TRBV7-9 and TRBJ2-7; D gene unclear. Germline values: CDR1 SEHNR, CDR2 FQNEAQ (reference sequence). This CDR3 spans 14 amino acids. Trimming left V 1 base short and J 5 bases short, with 12 bases between.